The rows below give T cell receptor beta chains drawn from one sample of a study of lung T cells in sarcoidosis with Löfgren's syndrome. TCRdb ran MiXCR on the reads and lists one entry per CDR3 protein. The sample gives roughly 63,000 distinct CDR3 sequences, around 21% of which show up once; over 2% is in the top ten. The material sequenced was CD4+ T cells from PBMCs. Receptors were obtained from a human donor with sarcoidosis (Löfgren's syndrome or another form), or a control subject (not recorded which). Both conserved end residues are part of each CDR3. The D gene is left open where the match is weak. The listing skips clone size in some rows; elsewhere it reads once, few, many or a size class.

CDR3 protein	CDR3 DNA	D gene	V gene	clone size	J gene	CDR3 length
CASSFGDNTYEQYF	TGTGCCAGCAGTTTCGGGGACAATACTTACGAGCAGTACTTC	NA	TRBV28	many	TRBJ2-7	14
CASKPPQRETQYF	TGTGCCAGCAAGCCGCCGCAACGAGAGACCCAGTACTTC	NA	TRBV6-1	many	TRBJ2-5	13
CASSPGQEPYNEQFF	TGTGCCAGCAGCCCGGGACAGGAGCCCTACAATGAGCAGTTCTTC	TRBD1	TRBV5-4	many	TRBJ2-1	15
CASGTGNSPLHF	TGTGCCAGCGGGACAGGGAATTCACCCCTCCACTTT	TRBD1	TRBV7-9	many	TRBJ1-6	12
CASSFWGAPEKLFF	TGTGCCAGCAGCTTTTGGGGGGCACCCGAAAAACTGTTTTTT	NA	TRBV5-6	NA	TRBJ1-4	14
CASRSGRGVDEQFF	TGTGCCAGCAGGTCCGGAAGGGGGGTTGATGAGCAGTTCTTC	NA	TRBV28	many	TRBJ2-1	14
CAWSPPGTGNYGYTF	TGTGCCTGGAGTCCACCCGGGACAGGAAACTATGGCTACACCTTC	TRBD1	TRBV30	few	TRBJ1-2	15
CASSLGLGNTDTQYF	TGTGCCAGCAGCTTAGGTTTGGGAAACACAGATACGCAGTATTTT	NA	TRBV7-2	medium-sized	TRBJ2-3	15
CASSLRDRRASGELFF	TGTGCCAGCAGCTTACGGGACAGGCGAGCGTCCGGGGAGCTGTTTTTT	TRBD1	TRBV7-8	few	TRBJ2-2	16
CASSQEVDGNEASF	TGCGCCAGCAGCCAAGAGGTGGACGGGAACGAAGCTTCCTTT	NA	TRBV4-1	NA	TRBJ1-1	14
CASSPRTSGNGEQFF	TGTGCCAGCAGCCCCCGGACTAGCGGGAACGGGGAGCAGTTCTTC	TRBD2	TRBV7-2	many	TRBJ2-1	15
CSARDPGGNYGYTF	TGCAGTGCTAGAGATCCAGGGGGCAACTATGGCTACACCTTC	TRBD1	TRBV20-1	many	TRBJ1-2	14
CSARHSFSNQPQHF	TGCAGTGCTAGGCACTCCTTTAGCAATCAGCCCCAGCATTTT	NA	TRBV20-1	many	TRBJ1-5	14
CASSPGTGGSQPQHF	TGTGCCAGCAGTCCCGGGACAGGGGGCAGTCAGCCCCAGCATTTT	TRBD1	TRBV28	few	TRBJ1-5	15
CASSLPGRSTDTQYF	TGTGCCAGCAGTTTGCCAGGGCGTAGCACAGATACGCAGTATTTT	NA	TRBV28	many	TRBJ2-3	15
CASSPLAGTSKQYF	TGTGCCAGCAGTCCGCTAGCGGGGACGTCTAAGCAGTACTTC	TRBD2	TRBV12-3/TRBV12-4	few	TRBJ2-7	14
CASSFRADRVHQPQHF	TGTGCCAGCAGCTTCAGAGCCGACAGGGTTCATCAGCCCCAGCATTTT	TRBD1	TRBV7-2	many	TRBJ1-5	16
CASSSQPGQGETNYGYTF	TGTGCCAGCAGTAGTCAACCGGGACAGGGTGAGACTAACTATGGCTACACCTTC	TRBD1	TRBV7-9	NA	TRBJ1-2	18
CASNTGLGSVAFF	TGTGCCAGTAACACAGGGCTAGGATCGGTAGCTTTCTTT	NA	TRBV27	many	TRBJ1-1	13
CASSSDRGLTTQYF	TGTGCCAGCAGTTCTGACAGGGGGCTGACAACGCAGTATTTT	TRBD1	TRBV2	NA	TRBJ2-3	14
CASTLGGAISGNTIYF	TGTGCCAGCACCCTGGGGGGGGCGATCTCTGGAAACACCATATATTTT	NA	TRBV12-3/TRBV12-4	NA	TRBJ1-3	16
CSGRRGPDTQYF	TGCAGCGGACGCAGGGGGCCAGATACGCAGTATTTT	TRBD1	TRBV29-1	NA	TRBJ2-3	12
CASSITRENPEQYF	TGTGCCAGTAGTATAACGCGGGAGAACCCCGAGCAGTACTTC	TRBD2	TRBV19	few	TRBJ2-7	14
CASSYSWQGNQPQHF	TGTGCCAGCAGTTACTCTTGGCAGGGCAATCAGCCCCAGCATTTT	NA	TRBV6-6	many	TRBJ1-5	15
CASSLALGRSDEQFF	TGTGCCAGCAGCTTAGCTCTGGGGCGATCGGATGAGCAGTTCTTC	NA	TRBV7-2	many	TRBJ2-1	15
CAISESGSLNTEAFF	TGTGCCATCAGTGAGTCCGGGTCACTGAACACTGAAGCTTTCTTT	NA	TRBV10-3	NA	TRBJ1-1	15
CASSLVSQIGYTF	TGTGCCAGCAGCTTAGTAAGCCAGATAGGCTACACCTTC	NA	TRBV7-9	many	TRBJ1-2	13
CSVGGVGHETQYF	TGCAGCGTTGGCGGTGTGGGGCATGAGACCCAGTACTTC	NA	TRBV29-1	NA	TRBJ2-5	13
CASSLGQGMYNEQFF	TGTGCCAGCAGCTTAGGACAGGGAATGTACAATGAGCAGTTCTTC	TRBD1	TRBV7-2	many	TRBJ2-1	15
CASSFYGRDGYTF	TGTGCCAGCAGTTTTTATGGGCGAGACGGCTACACCTTC	NA	TRBV28	few	TRBJ1-2	13
CASSPLETGNYGYTF	TGTGCCAGCTCACCACTCGAGACAGGGAACTATGGCTACACCTTC	TRBD1	TRBV18	NA	TRBJ1-2	15
CASSSLAGNADTQYF	TGCGCCAGCAGCTCACTAGCGGGGAACGCAGATACGCAGTATTTT	TRBD2	TRBV5-1	few	TRBJ2-3	15
CASSPPFGGGPDTQYF	TGTGCCAGCAGCCCCCCCTTCGGGGGAGGGCCTGATACGCAGTATTTT	TRBD2	TRBV7-2	many	TRBJ2-3	16
CATRGGTSGEGRELFF	TGTGCCACCAGAGGGGGGACTAGCGGAGAGGGAAGGGAGCTGTTTTTT	TRBD2	TRBV27	few	TRBJ2-2	16
CASSFGSSSYNEQFF	TGTGCCAGCAGCTTCGGGTCCTCCTCCTACAATGAGCAGTTCTTC	NA	TRBV7-2	many	TRBJ2-1	15
CASSLFPNGGVLDTQYF	TGTGCCAGCAGTTTGTTCCCTAACGGGGGGGTTCTTGATACGCAGTATTTT	TRBD2	TRBV28	NA	TRBJ2-3	17
CASSLVWTELRTDTQYF	TGTGCCAGCAGCTTAGTGTGGACGGAATTACGCACAGATACGCAGTATTTT	NA	TRBV7-2	NA	TRBJ2-3	17